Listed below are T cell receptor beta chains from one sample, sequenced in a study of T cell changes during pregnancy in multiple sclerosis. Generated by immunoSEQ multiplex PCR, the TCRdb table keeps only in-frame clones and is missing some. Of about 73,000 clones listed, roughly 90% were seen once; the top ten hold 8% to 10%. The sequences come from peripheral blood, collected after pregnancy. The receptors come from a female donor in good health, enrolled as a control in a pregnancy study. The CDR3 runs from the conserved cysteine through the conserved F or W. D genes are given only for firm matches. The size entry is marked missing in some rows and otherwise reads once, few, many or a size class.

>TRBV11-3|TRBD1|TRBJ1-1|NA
CASSLGQGGEAFF
TGTGCCAGCAGCTTAGGACAGGGGGGAGAAGCTTTCTTT
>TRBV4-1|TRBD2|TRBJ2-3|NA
CASSRSLPASGAGTQYF
TGCGCCAGCAGCCGGTCGTTACCGGCTAGCGGGGCCGGAACGCAGTATTTT
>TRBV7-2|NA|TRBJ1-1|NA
CASSLAAGVNTEAFF
TGTGCCAGCAGCTTAGCGGCAGGGGTGAACACTGAAGCTTTCTTT
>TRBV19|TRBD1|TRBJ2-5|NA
CASSRGQPVVEETQYF
TGTGCCAGTAGTAGGGGACAGCCAGTCGTTGAAGAGACCCAGTACTTC
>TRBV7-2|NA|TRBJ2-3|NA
CASRLAVSTDTQYF
TGTGCTAGTCGGCTAGCAGTGAGCACAGATACGCAGTATTTT
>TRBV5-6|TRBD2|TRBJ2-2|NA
CASNWRLQRGNTGELFF
TGTGCCAGCAACTGGAGACTTCAGCGGGGTAACACCGGGGAGCTGTTTTTT
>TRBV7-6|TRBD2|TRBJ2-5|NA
CASSFSGQETQYF
TGTGCCAGCAGCTTTAGCGGGCAAGAGACCCAGTACTTC
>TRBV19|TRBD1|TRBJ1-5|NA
CASSAGGAGNQPQHF
TGTGCCAGTAGTGCAGGGGGCGCGGGCAATCAGCCCCAGCATTTT
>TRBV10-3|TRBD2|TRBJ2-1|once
CAIGGLAGINEQFF
TGTGCCATCGGGGGACTAGCGGGTATCAATGAGCAGTTCTTC
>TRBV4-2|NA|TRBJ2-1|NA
CASSHDLTGQGQFF
TGTGCCAGCAGCCACGACCTGACCGGGCAGGGGCAGTTCTTC
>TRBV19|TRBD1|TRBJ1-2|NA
CASSPGQGSNGYTF
TGTGCCAGCTCTCCGGGACAGGGCTCCAATGGCTACACCTTC
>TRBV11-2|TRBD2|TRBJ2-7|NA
CASSTLAGASYEQYF
TGTGCCAGCAGCACCCTCGCGGGAGCAAGTTACGAGCAGTACTTC
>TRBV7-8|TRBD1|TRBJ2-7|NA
CASSLGDRVYEQYF
TGTGCCAGCAGCTTAGGGGACAGGGTCTACGAGCAGTACTTC
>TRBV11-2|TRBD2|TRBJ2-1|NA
CASSLDYMTSGVYNEQFF
TGTGCCAGCAGCTTAGATTATATGACTAGCGGGGTGTACAATGAGCAGTTCTTC
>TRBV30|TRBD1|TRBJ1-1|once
CAWREKGGFTEAFF
TGTGCCTGGAGGGAAAAAGGGGGCTTCACTGAAGCTTTCTTT
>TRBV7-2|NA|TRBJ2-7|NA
CASSRSSPRVYF
TGTGCCAGCAGCCGATCCTCGCCCCGGGTGTACTTC
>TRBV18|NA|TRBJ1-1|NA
CASSPRAGANTEAFF
TGTGCCAGCTCACCACGGGCGGGGGCAAACACTGAAGCTTTCTTT
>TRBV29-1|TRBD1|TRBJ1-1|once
CSVGNTDRAGTEAFF
TGCAGCGTTGGTAATACGGACAGGGCTGGAACTGAAGCTTTCTTT
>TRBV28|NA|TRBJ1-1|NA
CASSLPRTDMNTEAFF
TGTGCCAGCAGTCTACCCAGGACAGACATGAACACTGAAGCTTTCTTT
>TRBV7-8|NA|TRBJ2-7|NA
CASSSLGRPYEQYF
TGTGCCAGCAGCTCCCTCGGCAGGCCCTACGAGCAGTACTTC
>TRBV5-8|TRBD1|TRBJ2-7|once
CASSFDGTGTYEQYF
TGTGCCAGCAGTTTCGACGGGACAGGGACCTACGAGCAGTACTTC
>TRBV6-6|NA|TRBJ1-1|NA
CASSYPTGGTEAFF
TGTGCCAGCAGTTACCCGACCGGAGGGACTGAAGCTTTCTTT